This passage covers 18 T cell receptor beta chains from one sample sequenced in a study of blood T cells in healthy people across ages. The second PCR ran roughly 7 to 12 cycles with a sample-barcoded 5' primer and J-beta primers. TCRdb reprocessed the 5' RACE reads with MiXCR, giving one entry per CDR3 protein. The repertoire holds about a million distinct CDR3 sequences, with roughly 51% as singletons. The sample comprised blood. Source of these receptors: a woman aged 55-69 years in good health.

The chain uses TRBV25-1 and TRBJ1-6; D remains unclear. V lost 7 bases and J 4 bases, leaving 8 bases between the germline ends. CDR1 and CDR2 from the germline V gene are MGHDK and SYGVNS. The CDR3 sequence is 13 residues long. DNA of the CDR3: TGTGCCAGCATGGTCGGTTATAATTCACCCCTCCACTTT. Its translation: CASMVGYNSPLHF.

This clonotype was seen a single time. This chain joins TRBV5-1 and TRBJ1-4; the D is unclear. CDR3 length: 13 amino acids. The germline V gene encodes CDR1 SGHRS and CDR2 YFSETQ. The V end lost 4 bases, the J end lost 14 bases, and 18 bases lay between the germline ends. Written as DNA, the CDR3 is TGCGCCAGCAGCCCGAGCCAAAATGAAATCCTGTTTTTT. This sequence encodes CASSPSQNEILFF.

The rearrangement joins TRBV7-2 to TRBJ2-7, with a possible D match to TRBD1 (6 bases). The CDR3 loop spans 16 amino acids. Germline CDR1 and CDR2: SGHTA and FQGNSA. The V end lost 6 bases, the J end lost 5 bases, and 23 bases lay between the germline ends. CDR3 nucleotide sequence: TGTGCCAGCAGACACGGCCAGGGGAAGCTGAGTGACGAGCAGTACTTC. Translation: CASRHGQGKLSDEQYF.

This clonotype was counted only a few times. J is TRBJ1-2 and V is TRBV28; TRBD1 might be the D (5 bases). CDR1 is MDHEN and CDR2 is SYDVKM in the germline V gene. The germline V and J ends were trimmed by 6 bases and 3 bases, with 14 bases remaining between them. The CDR3 has 14 amino acids. The CDR3 here is CASRAGTDHYGYTF. The CDR3 DNA sequence: TGTGCCAGCAGAGCCGGGACGGACCACTATGGCTACACCTTC.

This clonotype was seen a few times. The CDR3 reads CASNSGTGDYEQYF. The CDR3 coding sequence is TGCGCCAGCAATTCCGGGACAGGGGACTACGAGCAGTACTTC. This rearrangement joins TRBV5-1 to TRBJ2-7, with 10 bases matching TRBD1. Losses at the gene ends were 6 bases for V and 3 bases for J; bases not matched to a gene: 6. Germline CDR1 SGHRS, CDR2 YFSETQ. This CDR3 is built from 14 residues.

There are a few counts of this clonotype. The chain employs TRBV3-1 and TRBJ2-1; 8 bases align to TRBD2. V gave up 1 base and J gave up 10 bases; unmatched junction bases: 9. CDR3 size: 15 residues. CDR1 and CDR2 (germline): LGHDT, YNNKEL (reference sequence). The CDR3 nucleotides are TGTGCCAGCAGCCAAGGGATTAGCGGGAATCAGGAGCAGTTCTTC. Its protein product is CASSQGISGNQEQFF.

This clonotype has a handful of counts. The V call is TRBV4-1, the J call TRBJ2-5; D is unresolved. Germline V lookup: CDR1 MGHRA, CDR2 YSYEKL. The germline V and J ends were trimmed by 2 bases and 0 bases, with 10 bases remaining between them. CDR3 length: 15 amino acids. CDR3 loop: CASSQQRIYQETQYF. CDR3 sequence (DNA): TGCGCCAGCAGCCAACAAAGAATCTACCAAGAGACCCAGTACTTC.

This clonotype was counted only a few times. This chain uses TRBV10-3 with TRBJ2-7; 9 bases match TRBD1. V lost 8 bases and J lost 5; bases outside the gene matches: 10. The CDR3 spans 14 residues. Germline-derived CDR1 and CDR2 are ENHRY and SYGVKD. The CDR3 bases are TGTGCCATCCAACCCGGGACAGGGTCCGACGAGCAGTACTTC. Its translation: CAIQPGTGSDEQYF.

V usage is TRBV20-1 and J usage is TRBJ2-1, with 13 bases fitting TRBD2. The germline V gene encodes CDR1 DFQATT and CDR2 SNEGSKA (reference sequence). Unmatched junction bases numbered 10, after V lost 1 base and J lost 10 bases. CDR3 length: 16 amino acids. This chain's CDR3 is CSARGHGTSGTREQFF. The DNA for the CDR3 is TGCAGTGCTAGAGGGCACGGGACTAGCGGGACGCGAGAGCAGTTCTTC.

Note on this clonotype: Since a much larger clone is just one base distant, this may be a read error. This chain links TRBV20-1 with TRBJ2-5, with D perhaps matching TRBD2 (6 bases). This CDR3 has 13 residues. The ends were cut back, 5 bases at V and 11 bases at J, with 21 bases in the middle. The germline V gene encodes CDR1 DFQATT and CDR2 SNEGSKA (reference sequence). This CDR3 reads CSAAKTRHNEQYF. As DNA, the CDR3 is TGCAGTGCTGCGAAGACTAGACACAATGAGCAGTACTTC.

V usage is TRBV6-2 or TRBV6-3 and J usage is TRBJ1-1; 9 bases are shared with TRBD1. J lost 1 base, V lost 5 bases, and 5 bases had no gene match. Looked up from germline, CDR1 is MNHEY and CDR2 is SVGEGT. This CDR3 region has 15 residues. CDR3 sequence (DNA): TGTGCCAGCAGTAGACAGGGGGGATCGAACACTGAAGCTTTCTTT. Protein: CASSRQGGSNTEAFF.

This clonotype has only one observation. This rearrangement joins TRBV20-1 to TRBJ2-5; D gene uncertain. The J call is in doubt because the DNA end fits TRBJ2-7 better. This CDR3 has 14 residues. The germline V gene has CDR1 DFQATT and CDR2 SNEGSKA (reference sequence). The CDR3 region is CSATDAKLGYEQYF. The CDR3, as DNA: TGCAGTGCTACAGATGCCAAGCTAGGCTACGAGCAGTACTTC.

The CDR3 sequence is CASSFGARAGETQYF. As DNA, the CDR3 is TGTGCCAGTAGCTTTGGGGCCAGGGCGGGCGAGACCCAGTACTTC. The rearrangement uses TRBV19 and TRBJ2-5; D may correspond to TRBD1 or TRBD2 (5 bases each). Germline CDR1 reads LNHDA; CDR2 reads SQIVND (reference sequence). There are 15 residues in the CDR3. Deletions cut 6 bases from V and 5 bases from J, with 19 bases between. The variable domain in full, completed from reference TRBV19 and TRBJ2-5, reads DGGITQSPKYLFRKEGQNVTLSCEQNLNHDAMYWYRQDPGQGLRLIYYSQIVNDFQKGDIAEGYSVSREKKESFPLTVTSAQKNPTAFYLCASSFGARAGETQYFGPGTRLLVL.

The chain carries TRBV6-1 and TRBJ2-1; 7 bases line up with TRBD2. The CDR3 length is 15 residues. V was clipped by 7 bases and J by 2 bases; unmatched bases: 8. CDR1 and CDR2 (germline): MNHNS, SASEGT. CDR3 bases: TGTGCCAGCAATGAGAGCGGGAACACCTACAATGAGCAGTTCTTC. Residues: CASNESGNTYNEQFF.

V and J are TRBV27 and TRBJ1-4, with D hard to call. Trimming cost V 0 bases and J 7 bases, with 12 bases left between them. Per the germline V gene, CDR1 is MNHEY and CDR2 is SMNVEV (reference sequence). This CDR3 comprises 15 residues. DNA for the CDR3: TGTGCCAGCAGTTTATCGGGATATGGGCGTGAAAAACTGTTTTTT. It encodes CASSLSGYGREKLFF.

This rearrangement joins TRBV20-1 to TRBJ1-6; D call uncertain. The CDR3 consists of 12 residues. V lost 3 bases to trimming and J lost 7 bases, with 7 bases between them. CDR1 is DFQATT and CDR2 is SNEGSKA in the germline V gene (reference sequence). The CDR3 DNA is TGCAGTGCTAGGGGTGTGAATTCACCCCTCCACTTT. Amino acids: CSARGVNSPLHF.

This clonotype was detected only a few times. The chain couples TRBV2 to TRBJ2-7; TRBD1 matches 7 bases. Per germline, CDR1 SNHLY and CDR2 FYNNEI. This CDR3 comprises 15 residues. The V gene end was trimmed by 3 bases and the J gene end by 3 bases; junction bases not matched to a gene: 8. CDR3 in DNA: TGTGCCAGCAGTGAGGGGGCAGGGGGTTACTACGAGCAGTACTTC. This translates into CASSEGAGGYYEQYF. Variable domain in full (rest from reference TRBV2 and TRBJ2-7): EPEVTQTPSHQVTQMGQEVILRCVPISNHLYFYWYRQILGQKVEFLVSFYNNEISEKSEIFDDQFSVERPDGSNFTLKIRSTKLEDSAMYFCASSEGAGGYYEQYFGPGTRLTVT.

The chain carries TRBV20-1 and TRBJ2-7; possibly TRBD2 for D (5 bases). The germline V and J ends were trimmed by 0 bases and 2 bases, with 14 bases remaining between them. The CDR3 runs 15 residues. In germline, CDR1 is DFQATT, CDR2 SNEGSKA (reference sequence). The CDR3 is CSARDLGLAPYEQYF. The CDR3 nucleotides read TGCAGTGCTAGAGATCTGGGTCTAGCTCCCTACGAGCAGTACTTC.